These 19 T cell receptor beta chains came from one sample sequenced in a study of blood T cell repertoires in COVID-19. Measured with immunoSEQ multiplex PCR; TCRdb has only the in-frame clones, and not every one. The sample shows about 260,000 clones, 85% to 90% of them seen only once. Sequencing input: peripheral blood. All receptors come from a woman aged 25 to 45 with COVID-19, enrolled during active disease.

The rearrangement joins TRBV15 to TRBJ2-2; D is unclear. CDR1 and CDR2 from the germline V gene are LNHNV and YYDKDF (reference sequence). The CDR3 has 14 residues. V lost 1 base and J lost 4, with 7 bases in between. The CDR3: CATSRGSPTGELFF. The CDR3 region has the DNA TGTGCCACCAGCAGAGGGAGTCCCACCGGGGAGCTGTTTTTT. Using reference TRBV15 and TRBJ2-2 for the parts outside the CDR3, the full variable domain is DAMVIQNPRYQVTQFGKPVTLSCSQTLNHNVMYWYQQKSSQAPKLLFHYYDKDFNNEADTPDNFQSRRPNTSFCFLDIRSPGLGDTAMYLCATSRGSPTGELFFGEGSRLTVL.

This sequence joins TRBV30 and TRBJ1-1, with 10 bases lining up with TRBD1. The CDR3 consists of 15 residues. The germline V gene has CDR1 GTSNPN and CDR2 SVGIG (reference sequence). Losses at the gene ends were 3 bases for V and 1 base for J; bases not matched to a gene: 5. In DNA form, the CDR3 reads TGTGCCTGGAGGGGACAGGGGATCACGAACACTGAAGCTTTCTTT. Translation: CAWRGQGITNTEAFF.

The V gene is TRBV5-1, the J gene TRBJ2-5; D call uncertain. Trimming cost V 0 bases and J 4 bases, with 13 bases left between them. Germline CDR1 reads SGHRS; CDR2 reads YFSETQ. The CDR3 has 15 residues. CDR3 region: CASSLGQREGETQYF. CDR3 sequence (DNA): TGCGCCAGCAGCTTGGGACAAAGAGAAGGAGAGACCCAGTACTTC.

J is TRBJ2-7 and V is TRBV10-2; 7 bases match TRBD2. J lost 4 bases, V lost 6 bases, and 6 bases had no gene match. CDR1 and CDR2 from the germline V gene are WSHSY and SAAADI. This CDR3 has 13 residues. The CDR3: CASRGLAVYEQYF. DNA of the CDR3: TGCGCCAGCAGAGGTCTAGCGGTATACGAGCAGTACTTC.

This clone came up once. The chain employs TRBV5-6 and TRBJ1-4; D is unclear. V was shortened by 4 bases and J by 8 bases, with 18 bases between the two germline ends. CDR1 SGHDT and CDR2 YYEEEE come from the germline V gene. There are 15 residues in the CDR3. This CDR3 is CASSPRSILQEKLFF. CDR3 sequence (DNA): TGTGCCAGCAGCCCCCGGTCGATACTTCAAGAAAAACTGTTTTTT.

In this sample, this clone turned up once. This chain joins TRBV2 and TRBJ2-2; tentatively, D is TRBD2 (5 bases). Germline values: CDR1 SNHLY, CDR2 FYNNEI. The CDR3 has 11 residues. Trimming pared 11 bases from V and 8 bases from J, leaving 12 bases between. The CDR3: CAEGGRGELFF. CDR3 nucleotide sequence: TGTGCCGAGGGCGGCCGGGGGGAGCTGTTTTTT.

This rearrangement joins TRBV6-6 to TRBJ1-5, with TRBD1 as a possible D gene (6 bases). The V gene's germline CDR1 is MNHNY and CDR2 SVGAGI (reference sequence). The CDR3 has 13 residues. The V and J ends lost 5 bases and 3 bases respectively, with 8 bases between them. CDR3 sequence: CASSGQSNQPQHF. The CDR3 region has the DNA TGTGCCAGCAGTGGACAGTCCAATCAGCCCCAGCATTTT.

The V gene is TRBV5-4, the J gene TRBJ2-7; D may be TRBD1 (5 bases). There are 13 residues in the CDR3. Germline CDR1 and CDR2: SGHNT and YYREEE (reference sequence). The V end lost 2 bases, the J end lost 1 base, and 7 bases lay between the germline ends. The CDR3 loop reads CASSFAGSYEQYF. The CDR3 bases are TGTGCCAGCAGCTTTGCAGGGTCCTACGAGCAGTACTTC.

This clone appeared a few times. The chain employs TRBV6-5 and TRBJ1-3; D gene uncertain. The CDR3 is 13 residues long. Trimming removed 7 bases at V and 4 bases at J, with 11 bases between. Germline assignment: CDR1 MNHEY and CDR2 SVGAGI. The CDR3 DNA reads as TGTGCCAGCACCCCGGGGTGGGGAAACACCATATATTTT. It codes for CASTPGWGNTIYF.

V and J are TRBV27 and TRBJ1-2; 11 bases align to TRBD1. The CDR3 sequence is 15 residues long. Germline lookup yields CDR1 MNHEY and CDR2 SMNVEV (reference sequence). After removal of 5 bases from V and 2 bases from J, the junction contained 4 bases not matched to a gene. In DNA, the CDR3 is TGTGCCAGCAGTCCGCGGACAGGGGGCAACTATGGCTACACCTTC. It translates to CASSPRTGGNYGYTF.

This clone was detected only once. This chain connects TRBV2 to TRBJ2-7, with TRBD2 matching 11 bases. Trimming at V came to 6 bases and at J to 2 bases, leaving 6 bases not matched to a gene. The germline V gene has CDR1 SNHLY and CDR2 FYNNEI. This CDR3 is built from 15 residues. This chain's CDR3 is CASSKLAGAPYEQYF. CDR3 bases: TGTGCCAGCAGCAAACTAGCGGGAGCGCCCTACGAGCAGTACTTC. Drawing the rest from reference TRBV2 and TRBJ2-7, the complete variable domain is EPEVTQTPSHQVTQMGQEVILRCVPISNHLYFYWYRQILGQKVEFLVSFYNNEISEKSEIFDDQFSVERPDGSNFTLKIRSTKLEDSAMYFCASSKLAGAPYEQYFGPGTRLTVT.

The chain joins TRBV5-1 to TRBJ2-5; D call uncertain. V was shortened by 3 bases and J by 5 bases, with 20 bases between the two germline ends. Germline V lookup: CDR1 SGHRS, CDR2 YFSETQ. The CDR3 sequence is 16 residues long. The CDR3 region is CASSSGLAVFGETQYF. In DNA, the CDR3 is TGCGCCAGCAGCTCTGGGTTGGCTGTTTTCGGGGAGACCCAGTACTTC.

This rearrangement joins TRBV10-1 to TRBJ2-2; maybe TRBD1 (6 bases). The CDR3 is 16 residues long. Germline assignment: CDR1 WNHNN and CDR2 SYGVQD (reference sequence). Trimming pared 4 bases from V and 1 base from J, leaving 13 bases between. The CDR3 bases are TGCGCCAGCAGTGCCCAACCGGGACAGAACACCGGGGAGCTGTTTTTT. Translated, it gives CASSAQPGQNTGELFF.

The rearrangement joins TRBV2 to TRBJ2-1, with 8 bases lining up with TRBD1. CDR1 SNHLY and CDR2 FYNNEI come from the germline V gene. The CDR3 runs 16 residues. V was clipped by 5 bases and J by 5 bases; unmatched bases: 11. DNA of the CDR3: TGTGCCAGCAGTTACCGGACAGGGAAAGCGGACAATGAGCAGTTCTTC. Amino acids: CASSYRTGKADNEQFF.

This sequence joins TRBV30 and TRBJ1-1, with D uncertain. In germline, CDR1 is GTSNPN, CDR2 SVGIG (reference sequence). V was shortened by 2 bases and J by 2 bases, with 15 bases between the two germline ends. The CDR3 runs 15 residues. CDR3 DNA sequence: TGTGCCTGGAGTCGCGGCGTGCAGATAAACACTGAAGCTTTCTTT. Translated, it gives CAWSRGVQINTEAFF.

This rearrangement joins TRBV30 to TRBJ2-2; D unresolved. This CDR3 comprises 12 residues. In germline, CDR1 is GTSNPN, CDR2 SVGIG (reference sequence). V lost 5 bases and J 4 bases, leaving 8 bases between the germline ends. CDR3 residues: CAWSLSTGELFF. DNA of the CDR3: TGTGCCTGGTCCCTCAGCACCGGGGAGCTGTTTTTT.

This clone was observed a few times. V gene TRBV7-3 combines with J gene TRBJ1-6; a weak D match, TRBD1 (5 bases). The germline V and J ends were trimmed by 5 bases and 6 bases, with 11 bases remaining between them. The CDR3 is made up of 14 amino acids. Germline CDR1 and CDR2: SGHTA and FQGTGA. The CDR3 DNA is TGTGCCAGCAGCCTGGGGCAGGTTAATTCACCCCTCCACTTT. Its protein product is CASSLGQVNSPLHF.

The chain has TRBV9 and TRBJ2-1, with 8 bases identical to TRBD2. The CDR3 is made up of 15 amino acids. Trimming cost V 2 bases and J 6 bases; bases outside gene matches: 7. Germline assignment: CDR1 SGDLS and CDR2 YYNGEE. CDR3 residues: CASSVTGGPGNEQFF. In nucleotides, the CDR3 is TGTGCCAGCAGCGTTACGGGAGGGCCTGGCAATGAGCAGTTCTTC.

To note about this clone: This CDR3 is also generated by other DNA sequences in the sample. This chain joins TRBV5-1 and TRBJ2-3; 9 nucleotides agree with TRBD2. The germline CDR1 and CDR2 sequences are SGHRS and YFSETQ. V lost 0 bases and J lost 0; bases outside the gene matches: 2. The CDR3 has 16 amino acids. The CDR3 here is CASSLATSGSTDTQYF. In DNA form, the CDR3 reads TGCGCCAGCAGCTTGGCGACTAGCGGTAGCACAGATACGCAGTATTTT. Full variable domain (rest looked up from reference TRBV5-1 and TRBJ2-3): KAGVTQTPRYLIKTRGQQVTLSCSPISGHRSVSWYQQTPGQGLQFLFEYFSETQRNKGNFPGRFSGRQFSNSRSEMNVSTLELGDSALYLCASSLATSGSTDTQYFGPGTRLTVL.